The 10 T cell receptor beta chains reported below all come from one sample, sequenced in a study of OX40 agonist ivuxolimab in advanced cancers. This table comes from immunoSEQ multiplex PCR, and its TCRdb copy is limited to in-frame clones, with some not included. Of 50,000 to 70,000 clones in the sample, around four fifths were seen once. The sample consisted of CD4+ or CD8+ T cells sorted from blood, taken in a trial of the OX40 agonist ivuxolimab. These receptors were taken from an adult with an advanced solid tumor such as melanoma, head and neck, liver or kidney cancer.

The V and J genes are TRBV18 and TRBJ1-4; D remains unclear. This CDR3 contains 14 residues. Germline V gives CDR1 KGHSH, CDR2 LQKENI. V lost 2 bases and J 7 bases, leaving 11 bases between the germline ends. The CDR3 is CASSPTDRTEKLFF. The CDR3 DNA sequence: TGTGCCAGCTCACCAACGGACCGGACTGAAAAACTGTTTTTT.

This clone occurred once. The chain has TRBV5-4 and TRBJ1-5; D gene ambiguous. CDR1 is SGHNT and CDR2 is YYREEE in the germline V gene (reference sequence). The CDR3 is 14 residues long. With 4 bases removed from V and 0 bases from J, the gap between germline ends came to 8 bases. CDR3 region: CASSVQNSNQPQHF. The CDR3 nucleotides read TGTGCCAGCAGCGTGCAGAATAGCAATCAGCCCCAGCATTTT.

This rearrangement joins TRBV19 to TRBJ1-5, with D perhaps TRBD1 (6 bases). The CDR3 has 15 residues. Trimming shortened V by 0 bases and J by 2 bases, and 8 bases separated the two germline ends. Germline CDR1 is LNHDA and CDR2 is SQIVND (reference sequence). CDR3: CASSIEQGRNQPQHF. For the CDR3, the DNA is TGTGCCAGTAGTATAGAACAGGGCCGCAATCAGCCCCAGCATTTT.

The chain uses TRBV27 and TRBJ2-7; 10 bases are shared with TRBD1. V lost 8 bases and J lost 4; bases outside the gene matches: 8. Per the germline V gene, CDR1 is MNHEY and CDR2 is SMNVEV (reference sequence). The CDR3 totals 14 residues. The CDR3 region has the DNA TGTGCCAGCGGCCTTCGACAGGGGGCATACGAGCAGTACTTC. Amino acids: CASGLRQGAYEQYF.

This rearrangement joins TRBV7-9 to TRBJ2-1; the match to TRBD2 covers 9 bases. Germline V CDR1 and CDR2: SEHNR, FQNEAQ (reference sequence). The CDR3 is 15 amino acids. Germline trimming cut 3 bases from V and 6 bases from J; bases unmatched to any gene: 6. The CDR3 loop is CASSLDGGGANEQFF. CDR3 nucleotide sequence: TGTGCCAGCAGCTTGGATGGCGGGGGGGCCAATGAGCAGTTCTTC.

The rearrangement joins TRBV6-5 to TRBJ2-5; D is ambiguous. Germline CDR1 and CDR2: MNHEY and SVGAGI. V lost 8 bases and J 2 bases, leaving 12 bases between the germline ends. CDR3 size: 13 residues. The CDR3 DNA follows: TGTGCCAGCCCTTCATTGGGGCAAGAGACCCAGTACTTC. The encoded protein is CASPSLGQETQYF.

This clone was seen only once. This chain links TRBV18 with TRBJ2-7; 7 nucleotides match TRBD1. Germline CDR1 is KGHSH and CDR2 is LQKENI. The length of the CDR3 is 14 residues. The V and J ends lost 3 bases and 1 base, in that order; junction bases with no gene match: 3. The CDR3 coding sequence is TGTGCCAGCTCACCCCGGGACAGTTCCTACGAGCAGTACTTC. Translation gives CASSPRDSSYEQYF.

The chain uses TRBV11-3 and TRBJ2-1, with TRBD2 as a possible D gene (6 bases). This CDR3 has 13 amino acids. The germline CDR1 and CDR2 sequences are SGHNT and YENEEA. V was shortened by 5 bases and J by 9 bases, with 14 bases between the two germline ends. This CDR3 reads CASSATSKGEQFF. CDR3 sequence (DNA): TGTGCCAGCAGCGCGACTAGTAAGGGTGAGCAGTTCTTC.

The J gene is TRBJ1-2, the V gene TRBV18; the D is unclear. Germline V gives CDR1 KGHSH, CDR2 LQKENI. This CDR3 contains 14 residues. V gave up 2 bases and J gave up 2 bases, with 9 bases separating them. The CDR3 DNA reads as TGTGCCAGCTCACCAGTAGAAGGAAACTATGGCTACACCTTC. Its protein is CASSPVEGNYGYTF. Full variable domain (remainder filled in from reference TRBV18 and TRBJ1-2): NAGVMQNPRHLVRRRGQEARLRCSPMKGHSHVYWYRQLPEEGLKFMVYLQKENIIDESGMPKERFSAEFPKEGPSILRIQQVVRGDSAAYFCASSPVEGNYGYTFGSGTRLTVV.

The chain uses TRBV2 and TRBJ1-4; 9 positions match TRBD1. Germline V gene lookup returns CDR1 SNHLY and CDR2 FYNNEI. The CDR3 has 14 amino acids. After removal of 7 bases from V and 7 bases from J, the junction contained 7 bases not matched to a gene. DNA for the CDR3: TGTGCCAGCAAGCCCACAGGGGGCATTGAAAAACTGTTTTTT. Translated, it gives CASKPTGGIEKLFF.